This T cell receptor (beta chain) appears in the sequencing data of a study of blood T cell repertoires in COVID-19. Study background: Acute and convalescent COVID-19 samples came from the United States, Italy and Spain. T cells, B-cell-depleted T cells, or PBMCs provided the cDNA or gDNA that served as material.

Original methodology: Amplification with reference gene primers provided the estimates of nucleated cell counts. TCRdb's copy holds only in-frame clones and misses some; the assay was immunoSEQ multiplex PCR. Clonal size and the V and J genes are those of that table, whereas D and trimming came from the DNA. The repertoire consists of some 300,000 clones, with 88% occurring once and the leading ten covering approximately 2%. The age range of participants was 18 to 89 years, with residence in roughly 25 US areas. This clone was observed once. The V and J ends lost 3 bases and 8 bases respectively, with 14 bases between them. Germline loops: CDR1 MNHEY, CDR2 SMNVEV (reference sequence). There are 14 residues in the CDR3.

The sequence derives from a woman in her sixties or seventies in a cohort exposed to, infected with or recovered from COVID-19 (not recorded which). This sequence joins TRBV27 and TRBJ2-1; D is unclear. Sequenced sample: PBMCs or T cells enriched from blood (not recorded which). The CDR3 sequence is CASSFNNEFDEQFF. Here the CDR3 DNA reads TGTGCCAGCAGTTTTAATAATGAGTTCGATGAGCAGTTCTTC.